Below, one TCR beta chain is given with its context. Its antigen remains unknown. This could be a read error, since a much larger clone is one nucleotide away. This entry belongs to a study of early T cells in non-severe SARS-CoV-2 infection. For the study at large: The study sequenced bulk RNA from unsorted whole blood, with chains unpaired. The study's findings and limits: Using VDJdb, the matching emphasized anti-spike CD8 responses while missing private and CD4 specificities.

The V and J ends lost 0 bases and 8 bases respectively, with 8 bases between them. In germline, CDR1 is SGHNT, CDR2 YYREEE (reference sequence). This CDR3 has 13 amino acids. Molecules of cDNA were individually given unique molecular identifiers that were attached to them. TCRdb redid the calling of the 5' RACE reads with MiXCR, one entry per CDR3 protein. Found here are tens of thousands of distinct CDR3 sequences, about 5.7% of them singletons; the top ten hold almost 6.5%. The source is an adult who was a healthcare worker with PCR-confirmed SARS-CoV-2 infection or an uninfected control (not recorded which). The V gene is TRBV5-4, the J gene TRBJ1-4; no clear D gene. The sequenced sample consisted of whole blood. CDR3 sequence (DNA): TGTGCCAGCAGCTTGGTCGGGCAGGAAAAACTGTTTTTT. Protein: CASSLVGQEKLFF.